The present entry profiles one TCR beta chain with its context. These data are taken from a study of blood T cell repertoires in COVID-19. The overall study: Whether acute or convalescent, the COVID-19 samples came from the United States, Italy and Spain. PBMCs, B-cell-depleted T cells, or T cells were the source of the cDNA or gDNA that made up the material.

Some clones are missing from TCRdb's copy, which holds only in-frame ones; the method was immunoSEQ multiplex PCR. The sample records about 14,000 clones, 87% being singletons. This clonotype was obtained from a human donor with active COVID-19. The donor label of this sample is uncertain. Sequencing was done on a sample of peripheral blood.

The CDR3 DNA is TGTGCCTGGAGTGTATCCGGGGATACTCAAGCTTTCTTT. Amino acid sequence: CAWSVSGDTQAFF. The chain recombines TRBV30 with TRBJ1-1; D remains unclear. V lost 0 bases, J lost 9 bases, and 14 bases lay in between. This CDR3 is 13 amino acids long. The germline gives CDR1 GTSNPN, CDR2 SVGIG (reference sequence).